Below, 19 T cell receptor beta chains from the same sample are listed, as sequenced in a study of T-cell memory formation after mild COVID-19. TCRdb re-called the 5' RACE reads with MiXCR, one entry per CDR3 protein. The repertoire holds hundreds of thousands of distinct CDR3 sequences, with 25% to 30% as singletons. Sequencing was performed on PBMCs or a T cell subset sorted from them (not recorded which). The receptors originated from an adult woman who had mild COVID-19 (a few samples of this study predate the infection). Cell type and time point are not known.

The chain has TRBV28 and TRBJ2-7; D not certain. The germline V gene has CDR1 MDHEN and CDR2 SYDVKM. The CDR3 is 14 amino acids. The germline V and J ends were trimmed by 2 bases and 4 bases, with 12 bases remaining between them. In DNA, the CDR3 is TGTGCCAGCAGTTTACCAGGAGCTACGTACGAGCAGTACTTC. Its translation: CASSLPGATYEQYF.

In this sample, this clonotype turned up many times. The chain has TRBV25-1 and TRBJ2-2; 7 nucleotides line up with TRBD1. With V trimmed by 6 bases and J by 6 bases, 16 bases remained unmatched. CDR1 is MGHDK, CDR2 SYGVNS, per germline. The CDR3 loop spans 17 amino acids. This chain's CDR3 is CASRPRDSGLFAGELFF. The CDR3 bases are TGTGCCAGCAGACCCCGGGACAGCGGACTCTTCGCCGGGGAGCTGTTTTTT. The variable domain in full, with the rest retrieved from reference TRBV25-1 and TRBJ2-2, is EADIYQTPRYLVIGTGKKITLECSQTMGHDKMYWYQQDPGMELHLIHYSYGVNSTEKGDLSSESTVSRIRTEHFPLTLESARPSHTSQYLCASRPRDSGLFAGELFFGEGSRLTVL.

The V and J genes are TRBV7-9 and TRBJ2-1; the match to TRBD2 covers 8 bases. The CDR3 runs 16 residues. Germline V gene sequence: CDR1 SEHNR, CDR2 FQNEAQ (reference sequence). Trimming removed 3 bases from V and 2 bases from J; junction bases left unmatched: 6. CDR3 nucleotides: TGTGCCAGCAGCTTGCGGCGGGGGGCAACCTACAATGAGCAGTTCTTC. This sequence encodes CASSLRRGATYNEQFF.

The chain links TRBV4-3 to TRBJ1-2; a possible D gene is TRBD1 (5 bases). The V and J ends lost 4 bases and 8 bases respectively, with 23 bases between them. The CDR3 totals 16 residues. Germline CDR1 and CDR2: LGHNA and YSLEER. CDR3: CASSLHGGVDRGGYTF. CDR3 coding DNA: TGCGCCAGCAGCCTCCACGGGGGGGTCGACCGTGGCGGCTACACCTTC.

This clonotype turned up a few times. For the CDR3, the DNA is TGCGCCAGCAGTCAACAGGGGGCTGGGGTGGATGGCTACACCTTC. Translated, it gives CASSQQGAGVDGYTF. The chain links TRBV5-1 to TRBJ1-2; 9 nucleotides match TRBD1. V dropped 5 bases and J dropped 6; count of bases not matched to a gene: 11. Germline values: CDR1 SGHRS, CDR2 YFSETQ. This CDR3 has 15 amino acids.

This clonotype has just a few counts. The chain uses TRBV12-3 or TRBV12-4 and TRBJ1-5; D unresolved. The V end lost 2 bases, the J end lost 0 bases, and 8 bases lay between the germline ends. The CDR3 sequence is 15 residues long. CDR3 in amino acids: CASSLRASSNQPQHF. CDR3 coding DNA: TGTGCCAGCAGTTTAAGGGCGAGTAGCAATCAGCCCCAGCATTTT.

The CDR3 DNA sequence: TGCGCCAGCAGCCCCAGGGGGTCAGATACGCAGTATTTT. Translated, it gives CASSPRGSDTQYF. The rearrangement uses TRBV4-3 and TRBJ2-3, with TRBD1 matching 7 bases. The germline gives CDR1 LGHNA, CDR2 YSLEER. V trimming: 4 bases; J trimming: 4 bases; junction bases outside the gene matches: 2. This CDR3 comprises 13 residues.

J is TRBJ1-5 and V is TRBV12-3 or TRBV12-4, with D perhaps matching TRBD1 (5 bases). V shed 6 bases and J shed 6 bases, with 12 bases lying between them. This CDR3 comprises 13 residues. The CDR3: CASRSSGSQPQHF. CDR3 nucleotide sequence: TGTGCCAGCAGATCTTCAGGGAGTCAGCCCCAGCATTTT.

The V and J genes are TRBV24-1 and TRBJ2-2, with D perhaps matching TRBD2 (5 bases). The CDR3 consists of 13 residues. Germline V gives CDR1 KGHDR, CDR2 SFDVKD. V lost 7 bases to trimming and J lost 5 bases, with 10 bases between them. The CDR3 loop reads CATRHGETGELFF. CDR3 DNA sequence: TGTGCCACCAGGCACGGGGAGACCGGGGAGCTGTTTTTT.

This clonotype was found a few times. The CDR3 sequence is CATSDQSRAAGELFF. CDR3 nucleotides: TGTGCCACCAGTGACCAGTCCCGGGCGGCCGGGGAGCTGTTTTTT. The chain recombines TRBV24-1 with TRBJ2-2, with D uncertain. Per the germline V gene, CDR1 is KGHDR and CDR2 is SFDVKD. Deletions cut 4 bases from V and 6 bases from J, with 14 bases between. The CDR3 is 15 residues long.

The chain couples TRBV14 to TRBJ2-7; 8 bases map to TRBD2. Germline values: CDR1 SGHDN, CDR2 FVKESK. The CDR3 covers 11 residues. J was trimmed by 10 bases and V by 5 bases; bases with no gene match: 4. CDR3 loop: CASSSGGGQYF. In DNA form, the CDR3 reads TGTGCCAGCAGCTCCGGGGGGGGACAGTACTTC.

This clonotype has just a few counts. The chain joins TRBV15 to TRBJ2-5; the D is unclear. This CDR3 is 15 amino acids long. CDR1 is LNHNV, CDR2 YYDKDF, per germline (reference sequence). The V end was cut by 3 bases, the J end by 5 bases, with 16 bases between. The CDR3 DNA sequence: TGTGCCACCAGCAGTGCGCTTTCTCTAAGGGAGACCCAGTACTTC. It is translated as CATSSALSLRETQYF.

The genes are TRBV29-1 and TRBJ2-3, with TRBD1 as a possible D gene (8 bases). The CDR3 totals 19 residues. Germline CDR1 reads SQVTM; CDR2 reads ANQGSEA. Trimming cost V 6 bases and J 1 base, with 29 bases left between them. This CDR3 reads CSVGGVPTQGAKGTDTQYF. As DNA, the CDR3 is TGCAGCGTGGGGGGGGTCCCCACCCAGGGGGCTAAGGGCACAGATACGCAGTATTTT.

The table lists this clonotype with a few counts. This chain uses TRBV6-4 with TRBJ2-3, with 7 bases fitting TRBD1. J gave up 3 bases and V 6 bases, and 9 bases lay outside the gene matches. The germline V gene encodes CDR1 MRHNA and CDR2 SNTAGT. This CDR3 is 15 amino acids long. The CDR3 bases are TGTGCCAGCAGCGCCACAGGGGTTGGAACAGATACGCAGTATTTT. As protein: CASSATGVGTDTQYF.

This clonotype was recorded a few times. CDR3 nucleotides: TGCAGCGTTGAGGGGAATGGAGAGACCCAGTACTTC. This sequence encodes CSVEGNGETQYF. The chain uses TRBV29-1 and TRBJ2-5, with no clear D. Germline values: CDR1 SQVTM, CDR2 ANQGSEA. V dropped 3 bases and J dropped 4 bases, with 9 bases sitting between them. The CDR3 has 12 residues.

Written as DNA, the CDR3 is TGTGCCAGCTCACCATTGGCAGGGAGGGAGCAGCCCCAGCATTTT. It encodes CASSPLAGREQPQHF. V gene TRBV18 combines with J gene TRBJ1-5, with D tentatively TRBD1 (5 bases). Deletions cut 2 bases from V and 7 bases from J, with 15 bases between. This CDR3 spans 15 amino acids. Germline CDR1 and CDR2: KGHSH and LQKENI.

This clonotype was found a few times. The CDR3 loop is CASSLGASGLYNEQFF. The CDR3 region has the DNA TGCGCCAGCAGCTTGGGGGCTAGCGGACTTTACAATGAGCAGTTCTTC. The V gene is TRBV5-1, the J gene TRBJ2-1; 7 nucleotides align to TRBD2. Unmatched junction bases numbered 7, after V lost 0 bases and J lost 4 bases. The length of the CDR3 is 16 residues. Germline assignment: CDR1 SGHRS and CDR2 YFSETQ.

Ten or more counts support this clonotype. This chain connects TRBV20-1 to TRBJ2-3; 8 nucleotides match TRBD2. The junction had 12 bases not matched to a gene; V was cut back by 0 bases and J by 7 bases. This CDR3 comprises 16 residues. CDR1 DFQATT and CDR2 SNEGSKA come from the germline V gene (reference sequence). CDR3 nucleotide sequence: TGCAGTGCTAGAGATCAGTTGAGCGGGAGTAAATATACGCAGTATTTT. Its translation: CSARDQLSGSKYTQYF.

The chain is built from TRBV4-1 and TRBJ1-5; D possibly corresponds to TRBD1 (5 bases). Trimming shortened V by 2 bases and J by 11 bases, and 10 bases separated the two germline ends. CDR3 size: 12 residues. The germline CDR1 and CDR2 sequences are MGHRA and YSYEKL. CDR3 nucleotide sequence: TGCGCCAGCAGCCAACAGGGTGGAGCCCAGCATTTT. This codes for CASSQQGGAQHF.